The next 9 T cell receptor beta chains were all read from a single sample in a study of T cell responses to AZD1222 COVID-19 vaccine. Clones were sequenced by immunoSEQ multiplex PCR, and TCRdb holds only the in-frame ones, with some missing. The table shows approximately 120,000 clones, with over 75% occurring only once. The sample here was peripheral blood, taken on day 0 of AZD1222 vaccination. These receptors came from an adult in good health.

The rearrangement links TRBV10-3 to TRBJ1-1, with D possibly being TRBD1 (5 bases). Germline CDR1 is ENHRY and CDR2 is SYGVKD. The CDR3 loop spans 13 amino acids. The ends were cut back, 6 bases at V and 3 bases at J, with 11 bases in the middle. In DNA, the CDR3 is TGTGCCATCAGGGGGGTATTGCACACTGAAGCTTTCTTT. Its translation is CAIRGVLHTEAFF.

CDR3 in DNA: TGTGCCAGCAGGGGCGACAGGGTTTCGAGCACTGAAGCTTTCTTT. It encodes CASRGDRVSSTEAFF. The chain uses TRBV5-8 and TRBJ1-1; 7 nucleotides agree with TRBD1. The CDR3 has 15 residues. Looked up from germline, CDR1 is SGHTS and CDR2 is YDEGEE. V dropped 5 bases and J dropped 4; count of bases not matched to a gene: 11.

The chain joins TRBV9 to TRBJ1-1; TRBD1 matches at 10 bases. The CDR3 consists of 15 residues. V lost 3 bases to trimming and J lost 4 bases; unmatched junction nucleotides: 6. Germline V gene data show CDR1 as SGDLS and CDR2 as YYNGEE. In DNA, the CDR3 is TGTGCCAGCAGCGCATGGACAGGGGGTTTCACTGAAGCTTTCTTT. This sequence encodes CASSAWTGGFTEAFF.

The V call is TRBV19, the J call TRBJ1-1; D is unresolved. The CDR3 spans 15 residues. Trimming left V 1 base short and J 6 bases short, with 15 bases between. Germline lookup yields CDR1 LNHDA and CDR2 SQIVND (reference sequence). This CDR3 is CASSIASRGRPEAFF. CDR3 DNA: TGTGCCAGTAGTATAGCTTCCCGAGGAAGGCCTGAAGCTTTCTTT. Full variable domain (missing parts from reference TRBV19 and TRBJ1-1): DGGITQSPKYLFRKEGQNVTLSCEQNLNHDAMYWYRQDPGQGLRLIYYSQIVNDFQKGDIAEGYSVSREKKESFPLTVTSAQKNPTAFYLCASSIASRGRPEAFFGQGTRLTVV.

The chain joins TRBV27 to TRBJ2-7; D assignment may be TRBD1 or TRBD2 (5 bases each). From germline, CDR1 is MNHEY and CDR2 SMNVEV (reference sequence). The CDR3 sequence is 15 residues long. V was shortened by 3 bases and J by 2 bases, with 14 bases between the two germline ends. The DNA for the CDR3 is TGTGCCAGCAGTTTGCAACCCTCGGGACCCTACGAGCAGTACTTC. It specifies CASSLQPSGPYEQYF.

This rearrangement joins TRBV12-3 or TRBV12-4 to TRBJ1-2; D is unresolved. The ends were cut back, 1 base at V and 5 bases at J, with 5 bases in the middle. The CDR3 length is 12 residues. CDR3 sequence (DNA): TGTGCCAGCAGTTTAGTACAGTATGGCTACACCTTC. It codes for CASSLVQYGYTF.

The chain carries TRBV5-1 and TRBJ2-1, with 11 bases lining up with TRBD2. The CDR3 runs 17 residues. V dropped 1 base and J dropped 0; count of bases not matched to a gene: 3. Per germline, CDR1 SGHRS and CDR2 YFSETQ. The CDR3 DNA reads TGCGCCAGCAGCTTGAGCCTAGCGGGGGGCTCCTACAATGAGCAGTTCTTC. The encoded protein is CASSLSLAGGSYNEQFF.

The chain couples TRBV14 to TRBJ1-1; TRBD1 agrees at 7 bases. There are 19 residues in the CDR3. Germline assignment: CDR1 SGHDN and CDR2 FVKESK. V was pared by 0 bases and J by 0 bases, with 13 bases of the junction left unmatched. The CDR3 DNA sequence: TGTGCCAGCAGCCAAGATTCCCTAGGGACAGTGGGAATGAACACTGAAGCTTTCTTT. Protein: CASSQDSLGTVGMNTEAFF.

V and J are TRBV11-2 and TRBJ2-7; D may be TRBD1 (6 bases). The length of the CDR3 is 15 residues. Trimming took off 4 bases at V and 2 bases at J, with 15 bases between the two ends. Germline CDR1 reads SGHAT; CDR2 reads FQNNGV. The CDR3 is CASSSYRVDPYEQYF. In nucleotides, the CDR3 is TGTGCCAGCAGCTCGTACAGGGTTGATCCCTACGAGCAGTACTTC.